This TCR beta chain is drawn from a study of T-cell reconstitution after alpha-beta-depleted transplantation in children. Unique molecular identifiers were used in preparing the TCRbeta library. TCRdb called the PCR reads again in MiXCR, with one record for every CDR3 protein. Among some 590,000 distinct CDR3 sequences listed, about 10% were seen once. This clonotype was recorded a few times. Unmatched junction bases numbered 13, after V lost 4 bases and J lost 6 bases. The CDR3 length is 17 residues. The germline V gene has CDR1 SGDLS and CDR2 YYNGEE. This clonotype was obtained from a human donor who donated a stem cell graft to a child with acute myeloid leukemia. This sequence joins TRBV9 and TRBJ2-3; 11 positions agree with TRBD2. The input for sequencing was PBMCs from the stem cell graft donor, taken from the stem cell graft. The CDR3 nucleotides read TGTGCCAGCAGCCACCCGACTAGCGGGAAATACATCGATACGCAGTATTTT. Its translation is CASSHPTSGKYIDTQYF.